The 18 T cell receptor beta chains below all came from one sample that was sequenced in a study of cytomegalovirus exposure and HLA in healthy donors. PCR involved 60 Vbeta and 13 Jbeta primers. Here immunoSEQ multiplex PCR was the method, and the copy in TCRdb shows in-frame clones only, minus some. The data contain some 200,000 clones, approximately 90% of them singletons. Sequencing used PBMCs. These receptors were collected from a young woman in good health and CMV-seronegative.

The J gene is TRBJ2-5, the V gene TRBV5-6, with 12 bases matching TRBD2. CDR3 length equals 15 residues. The V gene's germline CDR1 is SGHDT and CDR2 YYEEEE. V was pared by 1 base and J by 5 bases, with 3 bases of the junction left unmatched. The CDR3 nucleotides are TGTGCCAGCAGCTTGCTAGCGGGGGGGTTCGAGACCCAGTACTTC. Its protein is CASSLLAGGFETQYF. The full variable domain, in which reference TRBV5-6 and TRBJ2-5 provide the parts outside the CDR3, is DAGVTQSPTHLIKTRGQQVTLRCSPKSGHDTVSWYQQALGQGPQFIFQYYEEEERQRGNFPDRFSGHQFPNYSSELNVNALLLGDSALYLCASSLLAGGFETQYFGPGTRLLVL.

The V and J genes are TRBV4-1 and TRBJ2-5; tentative D call: TRBD2 (5 bases). The J call is doubtful: the DNA matches TRBJ2-7 better. CDR1 and CDR2 (germline): MGHRA, YSYEKL. CDR3 length: 14 residues. Here the CDR3 reads CASSQGRGSYEQYF. The DNA of the CDR3 is TGCGCCAGCAGCCAGGGCCGAGGGTCCTACGAGCAGTACTTC.

This chain joins TRBV10-1 and TRBJ1-6; D possibly corresponds to TRBD1 (6 bases). The V gene's germline CDR1 is WNHNN and CDR2 SYGVQD (reference sequence). V lost 10 bases, J lost 8 bases, and 15 bases lay in between. The CDR3 sequence is 13 residues long. The CDR3 reads CATADSLDSPLHF. CDR3 DNA sequence: TGCGCCACCGCGGACAGTTTAGATTCACCCCTCCACTTT.

This chain links TRBV19 with TRBJ1-5, with a possible D match to TRBD1 (6 bases). This CDR3 is built from 17 residues. The V and J ends lost 10 bases and 2 bases respectively, with 24 bases between them. Looked up from germline, CDR1 is LNHDA and CDR2 is SQIVND (reference sequence). DNA for the CDR3: TGTGCCACCTACGGGGGGGCAATATCCTACGGCAATCAGCCCCAGCATTTT. As protein: CATYGGAISYGNQPQHF. The whole variable domain, remainder taken from reference TRBV19 and TRBJ1-5, is DGGITQSPKYLFRKEGQNVTLSCEQNLNHDAMYWYRQDPGQGLRLIYYSQIVNDFQKGDIAEGYSVSREKKESFPLTVTSAQKNPTAFYLCATYGGAISYGNQPQHFGDGTRLSIL.

The J gene is TRBJ1-1, the V gene TRBV21-1. TRBV21-1 is described as a pseudogene. The CDR3 contains 15 residues. The CDR3 protein is CASNGLGGANTEAFF. CDR3 bases: TGTGCCAGCAATGGCTTAGGGGGGGCGAACACTGAAGCTTTCTTT.

The chain is built from TRBV7-2 and TRBJ2-7; 12 bases are a match to TRBD2. The trim removed 4 bases at V and 5 bases at J, leaving 3 bases unmatched. Germline assignment: CDR1 SGHTA and CDR2 FQGNSA. The CDR3 has 14 residues. The CDR3, as DNA: TGTGCCAGCAGCTCGGGACTAGCGGGCGACGAGCAGTACTTC. Encoded protein: CASSSGLAGDEQYF.

This clone was seen a few times. J is TRBJ1-4 and V is TRBV6-5; TRBD1 is a possible D gene (5 bases). The V and J ends lost 1 base and 7 bases respectively, with 13 bases between them. Germline loops: CDR1 MNHEY, CDR2 SVGAGI. This CDR3 region has 15 residues. The DNA for the CDR3 is TGTGCCAGCAGTTACTTGGGGGGAGTGGGTGAAAAACTGTTTTTT. It yields the protein CASSYLGGVGEKLFF.

CDR3 amino acids: CASSPPQLFDLGNTIYF. CDR3 DNA: TGTGCCAGCAGCCCACCACAGTTATTCGACCTCGGAAACACCATATATTTT. The chain recombines TRBV7-8 with TRBJ1-3; D ambiguous. Trimming removed 5 bases at V and 4 bases at J, with 21 bases between. This CDR3 is 17 amino acids long. Looked up from germline, CDR1 is SGHVS and CDR2 is FQNEAQ.

The V and J genes are TRBV25-1 and TRBJ2-1; possible D gene TRBD2, 6 bases. This CDR3 has 15 amino acids. V was cut by 3 bases and J by 6 bases, with 15 bases left in between. CDR1 and CDR2 (germline): MGHDK, SYGVNS. CDR3 sequence reads: CASSELGEAGNEQFF. DNA of the CDR3: TGTGCCAGCAGTGAGCTGGGGGAGGCAGGCAATGAGCAGTTCTTC.

The CDR3: CASSNSPGRGEYGYEQYF. CDR3 sequence (DNA): TGTGCCAGCAGCAATAGCCCGGGTCGCGGGGAGTACGGATACGAGCAGTACTTC. The rearrangement joins TRBV7-9 to TRBJ2-7; D perhaps matches TRBD2 (6 bases). Trimming removed 5 bases at V and 4 bases at J, with 27 bases between. CDR3 length: 18 residues. Looked up from germline, CDR1 is SEHNR and CDR2 is FQNEAQ (reference sequence).

The CDR3: CASSVVSEDSPLHF. The DNA for the CDR3 is TGTGCCAGCAGCGTCGTAAGCGAAGATTCACCCCTCCACTTT. The genes are TRBV9 and TRBJ1-6; D uncertain. V lost 2 bases and J lost 8, with 11 bases in between. CDR1 is SGDLS, CDR2 YYNGEE, per germline. This CDR3 has 14 amino acids.

The chain joins TRBV15 to TRBJ1-6; D is possibly TRBD1 (5 bases). The germline V and J ends were trimmed by 2 bases and 7 bases, with 9 bases remaining between them. The CDR3 contains 14 residues. The germline gives CDR1 LNHNV, CDR2 YYDKDF (reference sequence). The CDR3 DNA follows: TGTGCCACCAGCAGACAGGGTTTGAATTCACCCCTCCACTTT. This sequence encodes CATSRQGLNSPLHF.

The chain recombines TRBV15 with TRBJ2-2; TRBD1 is a possible D gene (5 bases). V lost 0 bases and J 3 bases, leaving 8 bases between the germline ends. CDR3 length equals 15 residues. The germline V gene has CDR1 LNHNV and CDR2 YYDKDF (reference sequence). CDR3 residues: CATSRDVRDTGELFF. The CDR3, as DNA: TGTGCCACCAGCAGAGATGTCAGGGACACCGGGGAGCTGTTTTTT.

This clone was observed a single time. This chain links TRBV5-1 with TRBJ2-5; 8 nucleotides align to TRBD2. Germline CDR1 SGHRS, CDR2 YFSETQ. Trimming took 0 bases from V and 4 from J; bases not matched to a gene: 11. This CDR3 is 17 amino acids long. The CDR3 reads CASSLDTLSGSRETQYF. The CDR3 bases are TGCGCCAGCAGCTTGGATACCTTAAGCGGGAGCCGAGAGACCCAGTACTTC.

V and J are TRBV5-4 and TRBJ1-2; 7 bases fit TRBD1. CDR3 length: 14 residues. Germline V gene lookup returns CDR1 SGHNT and CDR2 YYREEE (reference sequence). The V segment lost 4 bases and the J segment 1 base; nucleotides outside the gene matches: 4. This CDR3 is CASSATGLNYGYTF. The DNA for the CDR3 is TGTGCCAGCAGCGCGACAGGGCTTAACTATGGCTACACCTTC.

The genes are TRBV6-5 and TRBJ2-3; D not resolved. The germline V gene encodes CDR1 MNHEY and CDR2 SVGAGI. Trimming left V 5 bases short and J 1 base short, with 10 bases between. CDR3 length equals 14 residues. CDR3 bases: TGTGCCAGCAGTGATAAACAGCGCACAGATACGCAGTATTTT. Protein product: CASSDKQRTDTQYF.

The chain recombines TRBV5-6 with TRBJ1-2, with a weak D call TRBD1 (6 bases). Per the germline V gene, CDR1 is SGHDT and CDR2 is YYEEEE. V dropped 3 bases and J dropped 2 bases, with 8 bases sitting between them. This CDR3 region has 13 residues. The CDR3 region is CASSSQGNYGYTF. For the CDR3, the DNA is TGTGCCAGCAGCTCTCAGGGGAACTATGGCTACACCTTC.

This chain uses TRBV19 with TRBJ2-7, with 11 bases fitting TRBD2. Per the germline V gene, CDR1 is LNHDA and CDR2 is SQIVND (reference sequence). After removal of 4 bases from V and 0 bases from J, the junction contained 14 bases not matched to a gene. This CDR3 comprises 19 residues. In DNA, the CDR3 is TGTGCCAGTAGTACCTCCGACCCTATACTAGCGGGGGTCTCCTACGAGCAGTACTTC. This codes for CASSTSDPILAGVSYEQYF.